A single sample is the source of the 20 T cell receptor beta chains below, sequenced in a study of shared clonotypes between healthy human individuals. Some clones are missing from TCRdb's copy, which holds only in-frame ones; the method was immunoSEQ multiplex PCR. Seen here are about 480,000 clones, 75% to 80% observed once, and the top ten hold around 12%. Sequenced material: PBMCs. The receptor source for this set is a woman aged 40 to 50 in good health. Some clones in this sample may be carry-over from other donors' samples.

The CDR3 loop reads CASSSGGSLSPDTQYF. CDR3 coding DNA: TGTGCCAGCAGCTCCGGGGGTAGTTTAAGTCCAGATACGCAGTATTTT. The chain combines TRBV11-1 with TRBJ2-3; possibly TRBD2 for D (6 bases). The CDR3 is made up of 16 amino acids. Trimming stripped 4 bases from V and 4 bases from J, with 18 bases between. Germline loops: CDR1 SGHAT, CDR2 FQDESV (reference sequence).

The CDR3 nucleotides are TGTGCCAGCAGCCCCCCCGGACAGGGGAAGTCCTACGAGCAGTACTTC. It yields the protein CASSPPGQGKSYEQYF. The chain recombines TRBV7-2 with TRBJ2-7; 9 bases are a match to TRBD1. There are 16 residues in the CDR3. V gave up 5 bases and J gave up 1 base; unmatched junction bases: 9. CDR1 SGHTA and CDR2 FQGNSA come from the germline V gene.

This clone was counted only a few times. V is TRBV30 and J is TRBJ1-3, with D possibly TRBD1 on 5 matching bases. The CDR3 contains 13 residues. Trimming left V 4 bases short and J 3 bases short, with 10 bases between. CDR1 and CDR2 from the germline V gene are GTSNPN and SVGIG (reference sequence). CDR3 nucleotides: TGTGCCTGGATCCGGGACGGTGGAAACACCATATATTTT. This sequence encodes CAWIRDGGNTIYF.

Only one count was recorded for this clone. The chain links TRBV6-1 to TRBJ2-7, with D maybe TRBD1 (5 bases). There are 15 residues in the CDR3. The V and J ends lost 3 bases and 2 bases respectively, with 14 bases between them. Germline assignment: CDR1 MNHNS and CDR2 SASEGT. The CDR3 DNA reads as TGTGCCAGCAGTGAGGGTCAAATGGGGCCCTACGAGCAGTACTTC. Protein product: CASSEGQMGPYEQYF.

This sequence joins TRBV18 and TRBJ2-6; 8 nucleotides agree with TRBD1. This CDR3 contains 15 residues. V dropped 1 base and J dropped 4; count of bases not matched to a gene: 0. Germline CDR1 and CDR2: KGHSH and LQKENI. CDR3 bases: TGTGCCAGCTCACCACGACAGGGGGGGGCCAACGTCCTGACTTTC. The encoded protein is CASSPRQGGANVLTF.

The chain couples TRBV4-3 to TRBJ1-2; 8 bases map to TRBD1. CDR3 length equals 15 residues. Losses at the gene ends were 0 bases for V and 7 bases for J; bases not matched to a gene: 7. Per germline, CDR1 LGHNA and CDR2 YSLEER. The CDR3 region is CASSQEVAGGGGYTF. For the CDR3, the DNA is TGCGCCAGCAGCCAAGAAGTGGCAGGGGGCGGTGGCTACACCTTC.

The chain combines TRBV6-1 with TRBJ1-1; 9 bases match TRBD1. The germline V gene has CDR1 MNHNS and CDR2 SASEGT. With V trimmed by 8 bases and J by 1 base, 11 bases remained unmatched. The CDR3 contains 16 residues. The CDR3 DNA sequence: TGTGCCAGCCGTGCTAATACGGGACAGGGGAACACTGAAGCTTTCTTT. This codes for CASRANTGQGNTEAFF.

The V and J genes are TRBV28 and TRBJ1-5, with D unclear. The V end lost 1 base, the J end lost 6 bases, and 10 bases lay between the germline ends. CDR1 and CDR2 from the germline V gene are MDHEN and SYDVKM. The CDR3 covers 14 residues. CDR3 coding DNA: TGTGCCAGCAGTTTATTATCCGGTAGTCAGCCCCAGCATTTT. It specifies CASSLLSGSQPQHF.

This clone came up once. The chain employs TRBV10-3 and TRBJ1-2; D not resolved. The germline V gene encodes CDR1 ENHRY and CDR2 SYGVKD. V lost 0 bases and J lost 4, with 21 bases in between. The CDR3 runs to 18 residues. The CDR3 DNA is TGTGCCATCAGTGAGTCGGCGTATTTAGGTGGGGTCGGCTATGGCTACACCTTC. Protein product: CAISESAYLGGVGYGYTF.

This clone was observed a few times. The J gene is TRBJ2-3, the V gene TRBV5-1, with 8 bases matching TRBD1. After removal of 4 bases from V and 3 bases from J, the junction contained 4 bases not matched to a gene. The CDR3 consists of 14 residues. CDR1 is SGHRS and CDR2 is YFSETQ in the germline V gene. The CDR3 is CASSPRQGTDTQYF. CDR3 nucleotides: TGCGCCAGCAGCCCTAGACAGGGGACAGATACGCAGTATTTT.

V and J are TRBV2 and TRBJ2-5; TRBD2 is a possible D gene (6 bases). V lost 4 bases to trimming and J lost 5 bases, with 11 bases between them. This CDR3 contains 13 residues. Germline V gives CDR1 SNHLY, CDR2 FYNNEI. The CDR3 protein is CASSGPGGETQYF. Here the CDR3 DNA reads TGTGCCAGCAGTGGCCCTGGGGGGGAGACCCAGTACTTC.

The chain employs TRBV5-4 and TRBJ1-1; 8 positions agree with TRBD1. The germline V gene has CDR1 SGHNT and CDR2 YYREEE (reference sequence). With V trimmed by 4 bases and J by 3 bases, 5 bases remained unmatched. The CDR3 extends over 14 amino acids. CDR3 in amino acids: CASSTGQGDTEAFF. In nucleotides, the CDR3 is TGTGCCAGCAGCACTGGACAGGGAGACACTGAAGCTTTCTTT. The full variable domain, completed using reference TRBV5-4 and TRBJ1-1, is ETGVTQSPTHLIKTRGQQVTLRCSSQSGHNTVSWYQQALGQGPQFIFQYYREEENGRGNFPPRFSGLQFPNYSSELNVNALELDDSALYLCASSTGQGDTEAFFGQGTRLTVV.

The chain uses TRBV4-1 and TRBJ2-1; maybe TRBD2 (6 bases). In germline, CDR1 is MGHRA, CDR2 YSYEKL. V gave up 7 bases and J gave up 0 bases, with 16 bases separating them. CDR3 length: 16 amino acids. CDR3 sequence (DNA): TGCGCCAGCACCCCCTTAGGGAGGAGCTCCTACAATGAGCAGTTCTTC. Translation: CASTPLGRSSYNEQFF.

The chain joins TRBV28 to TRBJ2-7, with D hard to call. The CDR3 has 12 amino acids. Between the trimmed V and J ends, which lost 4 bases and 3 bases, there was a span of 7 bases. In germline, CDR1 is MDHEN, CDR2 SYDVKM. The CDR3 loop reads CASSSDRYEQYF. The CDR3 DNA follows: TGTGCCAGCAGTTCGGACCGCTACGAGCAGTACTTC.

This clone was seen a few times. Germline is not matched at one junction end, which may reflect a read error. This chain uses TRBV7-7 with TRBJ2-7, with D unclear. Germline assignment: CDR1 SSHAT and CDR2 FNYEAQ (reference sequence). The CDR3 is 13 residues long. CDR3 nucleotides: TGTGCTAGCAGCCGAACGGACGGGTCCGAGCAGTACTTC. Translated: CASSRTDGSEQYF.

The chain uses TRBV18 and TRBJ2-7; D remains unclear. This CDR3 region has 14 residues. Trimming took off 2 bases at V and 5 bases at J, with 13 bases between the two ends. Germline-derived CDR1 and CDR2 are KGHSH and LQKENI. The CDR3 region is CASSPETIHNEQYF. In nucleotides, the CDR3 is TGTGCCAGCTCACCAGAGACCATACACAACGAGCAGTACTTC.

The chain combines TRBV6-6 with TRBJ2-2; D remains unclear. Germline V gives CDR1 MNHNY, CDR2 SVGAGI (reference sequence). Trimming took 6 bases from V and 6 from J, leaving 5 bases between them. The CDR3 totals 11 residues. The CDR3 sequence: CASRGSGELFF. The CDR3 DNA is TGTGCCAGCAGGGGTTCCGGGGAGCTGTTTTTT.

V gene TRBV18 combines with J gene TRBJ2-4; 8 bases are shared with TRBD1. Germline V gene sequence: CDR1 KGHSH, CDR2 LQKENI. The CDR3 runs to 14 residues. J gave up 7 bases and V 6 bases, and 8 bases lay outside the gene matches. The DNA for the CDR3 is TGTGCCAGCTCCCCCGCGAGACAGGGGAACATTCAGTACTTC. The encoded protein is CASSPARQGNIQYF.

V usage is TRBV7-9 and J usage is TRBJ2-2; TRBD2 matches at 9 bases. The germline gives CDR1 SEHNR, CDR2 FQNEAQ (reference sequence). The CDR3 contains 14 residues. The trim removed 9 bases at V and 4 bases at J, leaving 6 bases unmatched. The CDR3 region is CASDSGSVTGELFF. The CDR3 DNA reads as TGTGCCAGTGATAGCGGGAGCGTCACCGGGGAGCTGTTTTTT.

This rearrangement joins TRBV7-9 to TRBJ2-5; tentatively, D is TRBD2 (5 bases). The germline V and J ends were trimmed by 5 bases and 2 bases, with 18 bases remaining between them. The CDR3 has 16 amino acids. Germline V lookup: CDR1 SEHNR, CDR2 FQNEAQ (reference sequence). CDR3 in amino acids: CASSAQFSGSQETQYF. CDR3 bases: TGTGCCAGCAGCGCTCAATTTTCGGGGTCTCAAGAGACCCAGTACTTC.